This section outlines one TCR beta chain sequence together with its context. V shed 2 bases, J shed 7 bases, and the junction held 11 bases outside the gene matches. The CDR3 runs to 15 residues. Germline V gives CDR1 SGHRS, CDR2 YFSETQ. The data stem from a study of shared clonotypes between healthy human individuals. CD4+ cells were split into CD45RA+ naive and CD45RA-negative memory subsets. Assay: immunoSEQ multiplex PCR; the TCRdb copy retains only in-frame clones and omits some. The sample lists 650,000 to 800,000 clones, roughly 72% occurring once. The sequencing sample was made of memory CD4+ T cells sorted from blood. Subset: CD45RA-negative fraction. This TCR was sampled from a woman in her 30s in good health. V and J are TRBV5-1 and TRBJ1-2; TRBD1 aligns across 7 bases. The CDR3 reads CASSFGDRDGGGYTF. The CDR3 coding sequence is TGCGCCAGCAGCTTCGGCGACAGGGACGGAGGTGGCTACACCTTC.